Following are 30 T cell receptor beta chains from one sample sequenced in a study of blood T cell repertoires in COVID-19. The data were produced by immunoSEQ multiplex PCR, yet TCRdb's version contains in-frame clones alone and is incomplete. The data show some 220,000 clones, 84% seen once. Sample: peripheral blood. The receptors derive from a man aged 50-59 years with acute or convalescent COVID-19.

The V and J genes are TRBV2 and TRBJ2-2; 9 bases are a match to TRBD2. CDR3 length: 16 amino acids. V shed 6 bases and J 7 bases; nucleotides not matched to a gene: 12. Germline V gene data show CDR1 as SNHLY and CDR2 as FYNNEI. CDR3 nucleotide sequence: TGTGCCAGCAGCTCCCCTCCGGGACTAGCTGGCGGGGAGCTGTTTTTT. It codes for CASSSPPGLAGGELFF. Together with reference TRBV2 and TRBJ2-2, the CDR3 gives the full variable domain: EPEVTQTPSHQVTQMGQEVILRCVPISNHLYFYWYRQILGQKVEFLVSFYNNEISEKSEIFDDQFSVERPDGSNFTLKIRSTKLEDSAMYFCASSSPPGLAGGELFFGEGSRLTVL.

The chain uses TRBV27 and TRBJ2-7, with 11 nucleotides matching TRBD2. With V trimmed by 7 bases and J by 5 bases, 10 bases remained unmatched. CDR1 and CDR2 from the germline V gene are MNHEY and SMNVEV (reference sequence). CDR3 length: 15 residues. The CDR3 loop is CASTNAGTSGNEQYF. The CDR3 DNA is TGTGCCAGCACTAACGCCGGGACTAGCGGCAACGAGCAGTACTTC.

V gene TRBV28 combines with J gene TRBJ2-1; D ambiguous. This CDR3 is 12 amino acids long. CDR1 is MDHEN, CDR2 SYDVKM, per germline. V lost 8 bases to trimming and J lost 2 bases, with 7 bases between them. CDR3 region: CASSEAYNEQFF. CDR3 bases: TGTGCCAGCTCAGAAGCCTACAATGAGCAGTTCTTC.

The J gene is TRBJ2-1, the V gene TRBV11-2, with 9 bases that match TRBD2. Germline V gene lookup returns CDR1 SGHAT and CDR2 FQNNGV. There are 19 residues in the CDR3. V shed 5 bases, J shed 9 bases, and the junction held 23 bases outside the gene matches. CDR3 sequence: CASSPYYGRSSGVVGEQFF. DNA of the CDR3: TGTGCCAGCAGCCCGTATTACGGTCGGTCTAGCGGGGTGGTTGGTGAGCAGTTCTTC.

The chain carries TRBV7-8 and TRBJ1-2, with unresolved D. CDR3 size: 16 residues. CDR1 is SGHVS, CDR2 FQNEAQ, per germline. Between the trimmed V and J ends, which lost 5 bases and 5 bases, there was a span of 21 bases. DNA of the CDR3: TGTGCCAGCAGCCAAAACCGCCAACTAAGGAGTTATGGCTACACCTTC. Protein sequence: CASSQNRQLRSYGYTF.

The chain combines TRBV9 with TRBJ2-1; 9 nucleotides match TRBD1. The trim removed 4 bases at V and 3 bases at J, leaving 5 bases unmatched. Germline V gene sequence: CDR1 SGDLS, CDR2 YYNGEE. The CDR3 is 15 amino acids. The CDR3 DNA follows: TGTGCCAGCAGCCTAAGGACAGGGGACTACAATGAGCAGTTCTTC. Its protein product is CASSLRTGDYNEQFF. Using reference TRBV9 and TRBJ2-1 for the parts outside the CDR3, the full variable domain is DSGVTQTPKHLITATGQRVTLRCSPRSGDLSVYWYQQSLDQGLQFLIQYYNGEERAKGNILERFSAQQFPDLHSELNLSSLELGDSALYFCASSLRTGDYNEQFFGPGTRLTVL.

The CDR3 here is CASSVQQGWEKLFF. CDR3 in DNA: TGTGCCAGTAGTGTTCAACAGGGATGGGAAAAACTGTTTTTT. The chain has TRBV19 and TRBJ1-4; a weak D match, TRBD1 (6 bases). Germline values: CDR1 LNHDA, CDR2 SQIVND (reference sequence). The CDR3 length is 14 residues. The V and J ends lost 5 bases and 8 bases respectively, with 15 bases between them.

In this sample, this clone turned up a few times. The V gene is TRBV10-2, the J gene TRBJ1-2, with unresolved D. The CDR3 totals 12 residues. Germline V gene lookup returns CDR1 WSHSY and CDR2 SAAADI. Here the CDR3 DNA reads TGCGAGAGTGGCCGGGGAAGAGATGGCTACACCTTC. Its protein is CESGRGRDGYTF.

The chain joins TRBV6-5 to TRBJ2-3; 9 bases match TRBD2. The V segment lost 10 bases and the J segment 1 base; nucleotides outside the gene matches: 9. This CDR3 is built from 15 residues. CDR1 is MNHEY and CDR2 is SVGAGI in the germline V gene. This CDR3 reads CATNGERGGTDTQYF. As DNA, the CDR3 is TGTGCCACCAACGGGGAGCGGGGGGGCACAGATACGCAGTATTTT.

V usage is TRBV6-5 and J usage is TRBJ2-2, with no clear D. Trimming pared 10 bases from V and 3 bases from J, leaving 6 bases between. From germline, CDR1 is MNHEY and CDR2 SVGAGI. The length of the CDR3 is 11 residues. Here the CDR3 reads CATHYTGELFF. As DNA, the CDR3 is TGTGCCACCCATTACACCGGGGAGCTGTTTTTT.

This clone was found a few times. The rearrangement joins TRBV6-1 to TRBJ2-7, with 9 bases identical to TRBD1. CDR3 length: 12 amino acids. With 1 base clipped from V and 11 bases from J, the junction kept 3 bases outside the gene matches. Germline loops: CDR1 MNHNS, CDR2 SASEGT. CDR3 loop: CASSEDGDREYF. Written as DNA, the CDR3 is TGTGCCAGCAGTGAAGATGGGGACAGGGAGTACTTC.

CDR3 nucleotides: TGTGCCAGCAGTTTTACCAAAGGGGGGGATTCACCCCTCCACTTT. This translates into CASSFTKGGDSPLHF. This rearrangement joins TRBV28 to TRBJ1-6, with D perhaps matching TRBD1 (6 bases). This CDR3 region has 15 residues. The germline gives CDR1 MDHEN, CDR2 SYDVKM. Trimming shortened V by 3 bases and J by 8 bases, and 14 bases separated the two germline ends.

The chain links TRBV6-2 or TRBV6-3 to TRBJ2-7; perhaps TRBD1 as D (5 bases). Germline V lookup: CDR1 MNHEY, CDR2 SVGEGT. The CDR3 contains 15 residues. V lost 0 bases and J 6 bases, leaving 15 bases between the germline ends. CDR3 protein: CASSYSIRDNFEQYF. CDR3 sequence (DNA): TGTGCCAGCAGTTACTCGATCAGGGATAATTTCGAGCAGTACTTC.

This chain connects TRBV5-1 to TRBJ2-5, with 13 bases fitting TRBD2. The junction had 5 bases not matched to a gene; V was cut back by 4 bases and J by 2 bases. The CDR3 is 16 residues long. Per the germline V gene, CDR1 is SGHRS and CDR2 is YFSETQ. CDR3 amino acids: CASSTGLAGPQETQYF. The CDR3 nucleotides are TGCGCCAGCAGCACGGGACTAGCGGGACCTCAAGAGACCCAGTACTTC. Variable domain in full (rest from reference TRBV5-1 and TRBJ2-5): KAGVTQTPRYLIKTRGQQVTLSCSPISGHRSVSWYQQTPGQGLQFLFEYFSETQRNKGNFPGRFSGRQFSNSRSEMNVSTLELGDSALYLCASSTGLAGPQETQYFGPGTRLLVL.

V and J are TRBV18 and TRBJ2-5; D gene ambiguous. This CDR3 has 12 residues. Trimming shortened V by 3 bases and J by 7 bases, and 9 bases separated the two germline ends. Germline CDR1 KGHSH, CDR2 LQKENI. Written as DNA, the CDR3 is TGTGCCAGCTCACCTCCCCGGTCGACCCAGTACTTC. Translating it yields CASSPPRSTQYF.

The chain carries TRBV5-3 and TRBJ2-2; 8 bases match TRBD1. TRBV5-3 is an open reading frame, and its role is uncertain. This CDR3 is built from 16 residues. V lost 4 bases, J lost 6 bases, and 11 bases stayed unmatched. The CDR3 sequence: CARSMTGVARAGELFF. The CDR3 DNA sequence: TGTGCCAGAAGCATGACAGGGGTGGCTCGCGCCGGGGAGCTGTTTTTT.

V is TRBV19 and J is TRBJ1-2; D is perhaps TRBD1 (5 bases). The CDR3 runs to 13 residues. Per the germline V gene, CDR1 is LNHDA and CDR2 is SQIVND (reference sequence). Trimming cost V 5 bases and J 2 bases, with 9 bases left between them. The CDR3 here is CASSPDRNYGYTF. The CDR3 region has the DNA TGTGCCAGTAGTCCCGACAGAAACTATGGCTACACCTTC.

The chain recombines TRBV6-1 with TRBJ1-2; 7 bases are shared with TRBD1. CDR3 length: 15 amino acids. Germline values: CDR1 MNHNS, CDR2 SASEGT. V lost 1 base to trimming and J lost 1 base; unmatched junction nucleotides: 3. CDR3 region: CASSEVGQSNYGYTF. The CDR3 coding sequence is TGTGCCAGCAGTGAAGTGGGACAGAGTAACTATGGCTACACCTTC.

The chain's CDR3 is CASSRSGSYEQYF. Here the CDR3 DNA reads TGTGCCAGCAGCCGGAGCGGGTCCTACGAGCAGTACTTC. The rearrangement links TRBV2 to TRBJ2-7, with D perhaps TRBD2 (6 bases). There are 13 residues in the CDR3. CDR1 and CDR2 (germline): SNHLY, FYNNEI. Trimming pared 6 bases from V and 1 base from J, leaving 10 bases between. Full variable domain (remainder filled in from reference TRBV2 and TRBJ2-7): EPEVTQTPSHQVTQMGQEVILRCVPISNHLYFYWYRQILGQKVEFLVSFYNNEISEKSEIFDDQFSVERPDGSNFTLKIRSTKLEDSAMYFCASSRSGSYEQYFGPGTRLTVT.

V and J are TRBV7-8 and TRBJ1-5, with 7 bases matching TRBD1. V shed 5 bases, J shed 2 bases, and the junction held 3 bases outside the gene matches. CDR1 SGHVS and CDR2 FQNEAQ come from the germline V gene. CDR3 length equals 14 residues. The CDR3 loop reads CASSHDRGNQPQHF. CDR3 coding DNA: TGTGCCAGCAGCCATGACAGGGGCAATCAGCCCCAGCATTTT.

The chain joins TRBV10-1 to TRBJ2-7; the match to TRBD1 covers 10 bases. The CDR3 totals 13 residues. Trimming cost V 7 bases and J 6 bases; bases outside gene matches: 6. Germline V gives CDR1 WNHNN, CDR2 SYGVQD (reference sequence). This chain's CDR3 is CASTRDRGAEQYF. The DNA for the CDR3 is TGCGCCAGCACTCGGGACAGGGGAGCCGAGCAGTACTTC.

The chain employs TRBV5-4 and TRBJ1-2; TRBD1 aligns across 8 bases. The CDR3 runs to 14 residues. V lost 2 bases and J lost 3; bases outside the gene matches: 3. Germline-derived CDR1 and CDR2 are SGHNT and YYREEE (reference sequence). This CDR3 reads CASSFAGGDYGYTF. The CDR3 DNA is TGTGCCAGCAGCTTTGCAGGGGGCGACTATGGCTACACCTTC. The full variable domain, its missing parts supplied by reference TRBV5-4 and TRBJ1-2, is ETGVTQSPTHLIKTRGQQVTLRCSSQSGHNTVSWYQQALGQGPQFIFQYYREEENGRGNFPPRFSGLQFPNYSSELNVNALELDDSALYLCASSFAGGDYGYTFGSGTRLTVV.

This rearrangement joins TRBV3-1 (or the pseudogene TRBV3-2) to TRBJ2-1, with 11 nucleotides matching TRBD2. Germline CDR1 LGHDT, CDR2 YNNKEL (reference sequence). V shed 2 bases and J 4 bases; nucleotides not matched to a gene: 4. The CDR3 is made up of 16 amino acids. CDR3 region: CASSQSLAGVYNEQFF. CDR3 nucleotide sequence: TGTGCCAGCAGCCAATCACTAGCGGGAGTGTACAATGAGCAGTTCTTC.

The chain uses TRBV6-5 and TRBJ2-7, with a tentative D call TRBD2 (6 bases). V lost 6 bases to trimming and J lost 0 bases, with 15 bases between them. The CDR3 has 15 residues. Germline V gene data show CDR1 as MNHEY and CDR2 as SVGAGI. The CDR3 reads CASRVSGPSSYEQYF. The CDR3 DNA is TGTGCCAGCAGGGTTAGCGGTCCAAGCTCCTACGAGCAGTACTTC.

The genes are TRBV18 and TRBJ1-6, with 8 bases lining up with TRBD1. CDR1 is KGHSH and CDR2 is LQKENI in the germline V gene. The CDR3 has 16 amino acids. Germline trimming cut 2 bases from V and 7 bases from J; bases unmatched to any gene: 7. CDR3 bases: TGTGCCAGCTCACCAAGCCCAGGGGGCTCCAATTCACCCCTCCACTTT. It specifies CASSPSPGGSNSPLHF. The complete variable domain, with remaining parts taken from reference TRBV18 and TRBJ1-6, reads NAGVMQNPRHLVRRRGQEARLRCSPMKGHSHVYWYRQLPEEGLKFMVYLQKENIIDESGMPKERFSAEFPKEGPSILRIQQVVRGDSAAYFCASSPSPGGSNSPLHFGNGTRLTVT.

The chain employs TRBV14 and TRBJ1-3; D might be TRBD1 (5 bases). CDR3 size: 15 residues. Germline CDR1 SGHDN, CDR2 FVKESK. V was trimmed by 0 bases and J by 1 base, leaving 7 bases between them. CDR3 nucleotide sequence: TGTGCCAGCAGCCAAGATGGGGCTTCTGGAAACACCATATATTTT. This sequence encodes CASSQDGASGNTIYF. Combining the CDR3 with reference TRBV14 and TRBJ1-3 gives the whole variable domain EAGVTQFPSHSVIEKGQTVTLRCDPISGHDNLYWYRRVMGKEIKFLLHFVKESKQDESGMPNNRFLAERTGGTYSTLKVQPAELEDSGVYFCASSQDGASGNTIYFGEGSWLTVV.

The genes are TRBV7-3 and TRBJ2-5; TRBD2 matches at 8 bases. The V gene end was trimmed by 5 bases and the J gene end by 5 bases; junction bases not matched to a gene: 10. The CDR3 runs to 15 residues. Germline CDR1 and CDR2: SGHTA and FQGTGA. CDR3 residues: CASSPTPGRAETQYF. The CDR3 region has the DNA TGTGCCAGCAGCCCTACCCCCGGGAGGGCCGAGACCCAGTACTTC.

This clone appeared a single time. The chain uses TRBV5-1 and TRBJ2-5; 9 nucleotides line up with TRBD1. The CDR3 extends over 14 amino acids. V lost 1 base, J lost 5 bases, and 3 bases stayed unmatched. Germline loops: CDR1 SGHRS, CDR2 YFSETQ. CDR3 sequence: CASSLNRGRETQYF. The DNA for the CDR3 is TGCGCCAGCAGCTTGAACAGGGGGCGGGAGACCCAGTACTTC.

J is TRBJ2-7 and V is TRBV5-1; 8 nucleotides agree with TRBD1. The CDR3 runs 15 residues. CDR1 SGHRS and CDR2 YFSETQ come from the germline V gene. After removal of 0 bases from V and 0 bases from J, the junction contained 2 bases not matched to a gene. The CDR3 DNA is TGCGCCAGCAGCTTGGGACAGGGGAGCTCCTACGAGCAGTACTTC. It is translated as CASSLGQGSSYEQYF.

The chain couples TRBV28 to TRBJ2-7; the D gene is possibly TRBD1 (6 bases). The V and J ends lost 7 bases and 5 bases respectively, with 21 bases between them. CDR3 size: 15 residues. Germline V CDR1 and CDR2: MDHEN, SYDVKM. DNA for the CDR3: TGTGCCAGCATCGTAAGGTTACAGGGTTACAACGAGCAGTACTTC. It specifies CASIVRLQGYNEQYF.